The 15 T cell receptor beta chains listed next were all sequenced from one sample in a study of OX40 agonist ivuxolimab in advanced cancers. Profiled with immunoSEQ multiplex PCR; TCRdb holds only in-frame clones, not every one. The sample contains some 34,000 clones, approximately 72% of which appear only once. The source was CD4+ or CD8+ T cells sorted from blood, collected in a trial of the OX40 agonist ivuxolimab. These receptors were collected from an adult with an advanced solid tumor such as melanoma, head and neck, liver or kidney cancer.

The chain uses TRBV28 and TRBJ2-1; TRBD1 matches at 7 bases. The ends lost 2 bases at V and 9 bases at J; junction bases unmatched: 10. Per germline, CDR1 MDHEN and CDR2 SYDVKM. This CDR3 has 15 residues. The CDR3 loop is CASSLDRVPLGEQFF. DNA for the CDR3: TGTGCCAGCAGTTTAGACAGGGTGCCCCTCGGTGAGCAGTTCTTC.

CDR3 DNA sequence: TGTGCCAGCTCACCACTACAGGGGGACGAGCAGTACTTC. This translates into CASSPLQGDEQYF. The rearrangement uses TRBV18 and TRBJ2-7, with 8 nucleotides matching TRBD1. Germline-derived CDR1 and CDR2 are KGHSH and LQKENI. J lost 5 bases, V lost 1 base, and 1 base had no gene match. This CDR3 comprises 13 residues.

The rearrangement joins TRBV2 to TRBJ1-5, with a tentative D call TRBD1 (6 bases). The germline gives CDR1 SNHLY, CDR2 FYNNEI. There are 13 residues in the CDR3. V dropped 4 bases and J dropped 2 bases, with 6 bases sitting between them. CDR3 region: CASSGQGNQPQHF. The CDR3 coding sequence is TGTGCCAGCAGTGGACAGGGCAATCAGCCCCAGCATTTT.

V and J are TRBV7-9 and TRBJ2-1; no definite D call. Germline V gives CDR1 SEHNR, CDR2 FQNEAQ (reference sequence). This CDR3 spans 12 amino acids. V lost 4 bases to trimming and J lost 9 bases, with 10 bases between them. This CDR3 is CASSSVAGEQFF. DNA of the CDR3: TGTGCCAGCAGCTCGGTGGCTGGTGAGCAGTTCTTC. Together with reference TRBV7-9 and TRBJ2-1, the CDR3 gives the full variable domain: DTGVSQNPRHKITKRGQNVTFRCDPISEHNRLYWYRQTLGQGPEFLTYFQNEAQLEKSRLLSDRFSAERPKGSFSTLEIQRTEQGDSAMYLCASSSVAGEQFFGPGTRLTVL.

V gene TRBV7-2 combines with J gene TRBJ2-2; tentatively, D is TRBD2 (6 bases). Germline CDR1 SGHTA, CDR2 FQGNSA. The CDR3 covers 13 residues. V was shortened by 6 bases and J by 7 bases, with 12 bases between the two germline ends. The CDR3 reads CASSWRGNGELFF. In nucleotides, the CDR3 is TGTGCCAGCAGTTGGCGGGGAAACGGGGAGCTGTTTTTT. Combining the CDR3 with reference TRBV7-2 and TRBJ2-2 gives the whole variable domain GAGVSQSPSNKVTEKGKDVELRCDPISGHTALYWYRQSLGQGLEFLIYFQGNSAPDKSGLPSDRFSAERTGGSVSTLTIQRTQQEDSAVYLCASSWRGNGELFFGEGSRLTVL.

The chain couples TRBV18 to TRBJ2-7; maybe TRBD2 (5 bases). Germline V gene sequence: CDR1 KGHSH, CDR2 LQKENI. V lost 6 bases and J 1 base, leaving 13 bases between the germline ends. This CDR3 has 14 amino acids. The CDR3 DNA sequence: TGTGCCAGCTCCCCGCCGGGGAGATCCTACGAGCAGTACTTC. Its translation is CASSPPGRSYEQYF.

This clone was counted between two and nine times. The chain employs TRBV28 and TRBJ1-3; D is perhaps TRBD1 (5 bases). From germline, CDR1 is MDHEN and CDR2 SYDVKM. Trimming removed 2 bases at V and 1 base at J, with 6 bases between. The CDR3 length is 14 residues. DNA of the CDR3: TGTGCCAGCAGTTTAGGGGGGTCTGGAAACACCATATATTTT. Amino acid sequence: CASSLGGSGNTIYF.

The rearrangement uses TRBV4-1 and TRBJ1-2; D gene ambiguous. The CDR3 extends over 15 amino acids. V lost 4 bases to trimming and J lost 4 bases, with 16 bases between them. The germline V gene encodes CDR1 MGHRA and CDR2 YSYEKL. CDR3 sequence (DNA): TGCGCCAGCAGCCCTTCTGGCACCTCCATCTATGGCTACACCTTC. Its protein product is CASSPSGTSIYGYTF.

The CDR3 DNA sequence: TGTGCCAGCAGCTTAGCCGCCGGGACAACAGCCTATGGCTACACCTTC. This translates into CASSLAAGTTAYGYTF. The V gene is TRBV11-1, the J gene TRBJ1-2, with a possible D match to TRBD1 (6 bases). The CDR3 spans 16 residues. Germline V gives CDR1 SGHAT, CDR2 FQDESV (reference sequence). Trimming pared 0 bases from V and 4 bases from J, leaving 15 bases between.

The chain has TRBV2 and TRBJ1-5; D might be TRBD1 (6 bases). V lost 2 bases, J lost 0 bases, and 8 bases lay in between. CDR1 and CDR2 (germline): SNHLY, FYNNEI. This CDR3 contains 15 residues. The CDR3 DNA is TGTGCCAGCAGTGAATGGGGGCATAGCAATCAGCCCCAGCATTTT. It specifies CASSEWGHSNQPQHF.

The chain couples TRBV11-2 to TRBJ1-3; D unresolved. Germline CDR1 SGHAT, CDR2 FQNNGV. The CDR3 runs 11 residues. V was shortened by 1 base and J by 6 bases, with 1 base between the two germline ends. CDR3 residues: CASSLANTIYF. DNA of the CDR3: TGTGCCAGCAGCTTAGCAAACACCATATATTTT.

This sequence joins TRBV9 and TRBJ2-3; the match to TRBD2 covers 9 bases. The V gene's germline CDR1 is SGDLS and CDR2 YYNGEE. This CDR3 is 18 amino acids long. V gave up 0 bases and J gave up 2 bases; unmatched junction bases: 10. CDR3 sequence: CASSVGLLAGFSTDTQYF. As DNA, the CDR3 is TGTGCCAGCAGCGTAGGTCTTCTAGCGGGATTTTCCACAGATACGCAGTATTTT.

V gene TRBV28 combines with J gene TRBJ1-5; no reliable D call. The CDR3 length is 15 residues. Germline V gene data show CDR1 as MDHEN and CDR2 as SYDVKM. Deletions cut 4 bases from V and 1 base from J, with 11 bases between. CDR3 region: CASSSARTSNQPQHF. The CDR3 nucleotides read TGTGCCAGCAGTTCTGCTCGGACGAGCAATCAGCCCCAGCATTTT. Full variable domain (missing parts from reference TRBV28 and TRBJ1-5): DVKVTQSSRYLVKRTGEKVFLECVQDMDHENMFWYRQDPGLGLRLIYFSYDVKMKEKGDIPEGYSVSREKKERFSLILESASTNQTSMYLCASSSARTSNQPQHFGDGTRLSIL.

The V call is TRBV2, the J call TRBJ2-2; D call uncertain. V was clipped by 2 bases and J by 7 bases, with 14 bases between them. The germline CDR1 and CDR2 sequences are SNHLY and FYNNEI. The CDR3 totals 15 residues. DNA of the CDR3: TGTGCCAGCAGTGAACTTGGGGTCGTAAGCGGGGAGCTGTTTTTT. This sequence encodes CASSELGVVSGELFF.

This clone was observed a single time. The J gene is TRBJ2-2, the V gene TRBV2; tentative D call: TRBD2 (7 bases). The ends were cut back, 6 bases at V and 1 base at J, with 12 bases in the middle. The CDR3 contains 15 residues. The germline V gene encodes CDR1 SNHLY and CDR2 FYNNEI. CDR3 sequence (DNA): TGTGCCAGCAGAGGGGGGAGGGGGAACACCGGGGAGCTGTTTTTT. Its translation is CASRGGRGNTGELFF.